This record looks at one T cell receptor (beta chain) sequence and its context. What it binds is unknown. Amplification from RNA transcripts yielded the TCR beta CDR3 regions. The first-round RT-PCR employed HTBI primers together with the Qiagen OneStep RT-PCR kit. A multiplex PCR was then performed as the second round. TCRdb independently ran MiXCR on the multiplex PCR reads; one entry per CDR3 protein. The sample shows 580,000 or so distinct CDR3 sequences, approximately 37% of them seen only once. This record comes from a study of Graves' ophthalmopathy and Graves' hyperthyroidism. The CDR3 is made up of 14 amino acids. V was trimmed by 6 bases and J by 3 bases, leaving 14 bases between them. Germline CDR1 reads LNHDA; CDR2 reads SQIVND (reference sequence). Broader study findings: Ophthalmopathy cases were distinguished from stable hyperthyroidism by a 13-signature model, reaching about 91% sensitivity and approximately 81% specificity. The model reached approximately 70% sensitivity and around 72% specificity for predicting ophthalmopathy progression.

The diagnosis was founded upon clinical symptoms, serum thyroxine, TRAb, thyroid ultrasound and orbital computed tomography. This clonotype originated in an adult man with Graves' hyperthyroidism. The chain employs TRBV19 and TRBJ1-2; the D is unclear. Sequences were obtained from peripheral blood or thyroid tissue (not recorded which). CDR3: CASRSGPADYGYTF. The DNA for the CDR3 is TGTGCCAGTAGAAGCGGGCCGGCAGACTATGGCTACACCTTC.